This entry lists 27 T cell receptor beta chains sequenced from one sample in a study of OX40 agonist ivuxolimab in advanced cancers. Some clones are missing from TCRdb's copy, which holds only in-frame ones; the method was immunoSEQ multiplex PCR. In the table there are about 59,000 clones, 87% of which are singletons. This specimen was CD4+ or CD8+ T cells sorted from blood, taken in a trial of the OX40 agonist ivuxolimab. The receptors derive from an adult with an advanced solid tumor such as melanoma, head and neck, liver or kidney cancer.

The CDR3 loop is CASSVSTGTNNSPLHF. CDR3 DNA sequence: TGTGCCAGCAGCGTGTCCACCGGGACAAATAATTCACCCCTCCACTTT. The chain couples TRBV9 to TRBJ1-6, with D maybe TRBD1 (6 bases). Trimming pared 2 bases from V and 5 bases from J, leaving 14 bases between. The length of the CDR3 is 16 residues. In germline, CDR1 is SGDLS, CDR2 YYNGEE.

Comment on this clone: Other DNA sequences in this sample translate to the same CDR3. The CDR3 is CASSIGAGLQETQYF. Written as DNA, the CDR3 is TGTGCCAGTAGTATTGGAGCGGGTCTCCAAGAGACCCAGTACTTC. The J gene is TRBJ2-5, the V gene TRBV19; weak D call: TRBD2 (6 bases). This CDR3 is built from 15 residues. V was cut by 3 bases and J by 1 base, with 12 bases left in between. Per germline, CDR1 LNHDA and CDR2 SQIVND (reference sequence).

This clone was observed a handful of times. The gene calls are TRBV18 and TRBJ1-4, with a possible D match to TRBD1 (6 bases). The germline gives CDR1 KGHSH, CDR2 LQKENI. V shed 4 bases and J shed 8 bases, with 14 bases lying between them. CDR3 length equals 14 residues. CDR3: CASSRQGPREKLFF. CDR3 in DNA: TGTGCCAGCTCACGTCAGGGGCCAAGGGAAAAACTGTTTTTT.

The rearrangement links TRBV27 to TRBJ2-1; TRBD2 matches 7 bases. This CDR3 is built from 15 residues. Germline V gene data show CDR1 as MNHEY and CDR2 as SMNVEV (reference sequence). With V trimmed by 3 bases and J by 7 bases, 9 bases remained unmatched. The CDR3 nucleotides are TGTGCCAGCAGTTTGGGGGGAGGGCTAAGTAATGAGCAGTTCTTC. Protein sequence: CASSLGGGLSNEQFF.

V is TRBV27 and J is TRBJ2-3; the D is unclear. Trimming left V 9 bases short and J 6 bases short, with 13 bases between. CDR3 length equals 12 residues. Germline CDR1 reads MNHEY; CDR2 reads SMNVEV (reference sequence). The CDR3 spells CASSISGDTQYF. CDR3 sequence (DNA): TGTGCCAGTTCTATAAGTGGCGATACGCAGTATTTT.

This clone was seen a few times. The gene calls are TRBV30 and TRBJ2-7; weak D call: TRBD2 (5 bases). This CDR3 is 15 amino acids long. The germline V and J ends were trimmed by 5 bases and 1 base, with 18 bases remaining between them. Germline-derived CDR1 and CDR2 are GTSNPN and SVGIG (reference sequence). The CDR3 spells CAWGLSRRVSYEQYF. CDR3 bases: TGTGCCTGGGGACTCAGCAGGCGTGTATCCTACGAGCAGTACTTC.

The J gene is TRBJ2-7, the V gene TRBV29-1; 9 positions agree with TRBD2. Germline-derived CDR1 and CDR2 are SQVTM and ANQGSEA. The CDR3 runs 12 residues. V was clipped by 7 bases and J by 3 bases; unmatched bases: 4. The CDR3 DNA reads as TGCAGCGCGGGGACTAGCCACTACGAGCAGTACTTC. It encodes CSAGTSHYEQYF.

This clone has a single count. The chain carries TRBV11-2 and TRBJ1-2; D perhaps matches TRBD1 (6 bases). The V gene's germline CDR1 is SGHAT and CDR2 FQNNGV. Trimming removed 5 bases from V and 3 bases from J, with 13 bases in between. The CDR3 is 14 residues long. The CDR3 region is CASSTLQGDYGYTF. For the CDR3, the DNA is TGTGCCAGCAGCACGCTACAGGGCGACTATGGCTACACCTTC.

The chain employs TRBV7-2 and TRBJ1-4, with TRBD1 identical over 7 bases. This CDR3 is built from 13 residues. V lost 5 bases to trimming and J lost 11 bases; unmatched junction nucleotides: 8. Germline V lookup: CDR1 SGHTA, CDR2 FQGNSA. The CDR3 DNA reads as TGTGCCAGCAGCAACCGACAGGGTTTGAAACTGTTTTTT. This encodes CASSNRQGLKLFF.

The J gene is TRBJ2-5, the V gene TRBV4-1, with 9 positions matching TRBD2. This CDR3 has 16 amino acids. Germline V gene sequence: CDR1 MGHRA, CDR2 YSYEKL. Losses at the gene ends were 4 bases for V and 1 base for J; bases not matched to a gene: 7. The CDR3 loop is CASSRTTGLAQETQYF. CDR3 DNA: TGCGCCAGCAGCCGAACGACGGGACTAGCCCAAGAGACCCAGTACTTC.

The V gene is TRBV6-1, the J gene TRBJ2-3; a possible D gene is TRBD1 (5 bases). The CDR3 is 13 residues long. Germline lookup yields CDR1 MNHNS and CDR2 SASEGT. CDR3 loop: CAVRTPSTDTQYF. In DNA, the CDR3 is TGTGCGGTACGGACACCGAGCACAGATACGCAGTATTTT.

The genes are TRBV6-1 and TRBJ1-3; D possibly corresponds to TRBD1 (5 bases). V lost 4 bases and J lost 0, with 10 bases in between. Germline loops: CDR1 MNHNS, CDR2 SASEGT. CDR3 length: 15 amino acids. The CDR3 DNA follows: TGTGCCAGCAGTGGGACACCCAACTCTGGAAACACCATATATTTT. Amino acids: CASSGTPNSGNTIYF.

The genes are TRBV5-5 and TRBJ1-2; TRBD1 is a possible D gene (6 bases). Trimming took off 4 bases at V and 4 bases at J, with 17 bases between the two ends. CDR3 length: 15 residues. The germline V gene has CDR1 SGHKS and CDR2 YYEKEE (reference sequence). DNA of the CDR3: TGTGCCAGCAGCCCGGGGGGCGGAAGGACCTATGGCTACACCTTC. Translating it yields CASSPGGGRTYGYTF.

In this sample, this clone turned up a few times. The rearrangement uses TRBV13 and TRBJ2-1; D remains ambiguous. Germline V gives CDR1 PRHDT, CDR2 FYEKMQ (reference sequence). Trimming shortened V by 5 bases and J by 0 bases, and 11 bases separated the two germline ends. The CDR3 has 15 amino acids. CDR3 nucleotide sequence: TGTGCCAGCAGCCCCCCCCGGGCCTCCTACAATGAGCAGTTCTTC. Translation: CASSPPRASYNEQFF.

The chain joins TRBV6-6 to TRBJ2-3; TRBD2 is a possible D gene (6 bases). V was shortened by 2 bases and J by 7 bases, with 7 bases between the two germline ends. The CDR3 is 12 residues long. Germline V gene lookup returns CDR1 MNHNY and CDR2 SVGAGI (reference sequence). CDR3: CASSYAGNTQYF. CDR3 in DNA: TGTGCCAGCAGTTACGCGGGAAATACGCAGTATTTT.

The gene calls are TRBV19 and TRBJ2-5; D is perhaps TRBD2 (5 bases). The CDR3 is 13 amino acids. Per the germline V gene, CDR1 is LNHDA and CDR2 is SQIVND (reference sequence). Trimming removed 5 bases at V and 7 bases at J, with 14 bases between. The CDR3 region is CASSLKRRSTQYF. The CDR3 DNA is TGTGCCAGTAGTCTCAAGAGGAGGTCGACCCAGTACTTC.

Only a few counts were recorded for this clone. The chain couples TRBV28 to TRBJ1-2; TRBD1 is a possible D gene (5 bases). Germline values: CDR1 MDHEN, CDR2 SYDVKM. The ends were cut back, 8 bases at V and 0 bases at J, with 10 bases in the middle. The CDR3 is made up of 13 amino acids. DNA for the CDR3: TGTGCCAGCTACAGGCCCCCTAACTATGGCTACACCTTC. Its protein is CASYRPPNYGYTF.

This clone was detected once. CDR3 bases: TGTGCCAGCAATAACCGGGACCGAAACTACGAGCAGTACTTC. The encoded protein is CASNNRDRNYEQYF. The V call is TRBV6-6, the J call TRBJ2-7, with D possibly called TRBD1 or TRBD2 (5 bases each). This CDR3 has 14 amino acids. The V gene's germline CDR1 is MNHNY and CDR2 SVGAGI (reference sequence). With 7 bases removed from V and 3 bases from J, the gap between germline ends came to 16 bases.

This chain links TRBV5-1 with TRBJ2-7; perhaps TRBD1 as D (5 bases). There are 15 residues in the CDR3. V lost 0 bases to trimming and J lost 6 bases, with 16 bases between them. Per germline, CDR1 SGHRS and CDR2 YFSETQ. The CDR3 sequence is CASSLDSGLYLEQYF. The CDR3 bases are TGCGCCAGCAGCTTGGATTCAGGGCTTTACCTCGAGCAGTACTTC.

The gene calls are TRBV6-1 and TRBJ2-1; the match to TRBD2 covers 10 bases. CDR3 length equals 18 residues. Germline V CDR1 and CDR2: MNHNS, SASEGT. The J segment lost 0 bases and the V segment lost 4 bases, leaving 9 bases of the junction unmatched. The CDR3 nucleotides read TGTGCCAGCAGTGGGGGACTAGCGTTCTACAGCTCCTACAATGAGCAGTTCTTC. Protein product: CASSGGLAFYSSYNEQFF.

The rearrangement links TRBV19 to TRBJ2-2, with 7 bases aligning to TRBD2. The CDR3 spans 15 residues. V was clipped by 8 bases and J by 5 bases; unmatched bases: 11. CDR1 is LNHDA, CDR2 SQIVND, per germline (reference sequence). The CDR3 here is CASRGPGGRTGELFF. The CDR3 coding sequence is TGTGCCAGTCGGGGTCCGGGGGGAAGGACCGGGGAGCTGTTTTTT.

The rearrangement uses TRBV5-1 and TRBJ1-1, with TRBD1 matching 7 bases. Looked up from germline, CDR1 is SGHRS and CDR2 is YFSETQ. The CDR3 is 14 amino acids. Trimming removed 1 base from V and 4 bases from J; junction bases left unmatched: 4. In DNA, the CDR3 is TGCGCCAGCAGCTTGTCACAGGGGTCCACTGAAGCTTTCTTT. Translation: CASSLSQGSTEAFF.

V gene TRBV18 combines with J gene TRBJ2-3; D is unclear. This CDR3 comprises 16 residues. The V gene's germline CDR1 is KGHSH and CDR2 LQKENI. Deletions cut 1 base from V and 1 base from J, with 12 bases between. The DNA of the CDR3 is TGTGCCAGCTCACCACGCACTGGCCAAGGCACAGATACGCAGTATTTT. This encodes CASSPRTGQGTDTQYF.

The chain is built from TRBV18 and TRBJ2-7; 8 bases align to TRBD2. This CDR3 spans 15 amino acids. Unmatched junction bases numbered 10, after V lost 6 bases and J lost 3 bases. Germline V gene data show CDR1 as KGHSH and CDR2 as LQKENI. Here the CDR3 reads CASSPPGRGRYEQYF. The CDR3 DNA is TGTGCCAGCTCCCCCCCCGGGAGGGGCCGCTACGAGCAGTACTTC.

The chain recombines TRBV30 with TRBJ1-3; no clear D. The ends were cut back, 7 bases at V and 1 base at J, with 8 bases in the middle. Germline CDR1 is GTSNPN and CDR2 is SVGIG (reference sequence). The CDR3 contains 12 residues. CDR3 protein: CAYGVSGNTIYF. The CDR3 nucleotides are TGTGCCTACGGAGTATCTGGAAACACCATATATTTT.

The chain couples TRBV7-8 to TRBJ1-6; D gene unclear. V was trimmed by 5 bases and J by 7 bases, leaving 6 bases between them. The CDR3 has 12 amino acids. CDR1 is SGHVS and CDR2 is FQNEAQ in the germline V gene. The CDR3 DNA sequence: TGTGCCAGCAGCCGATTAAATTCACCCCTCCACTTT. It translates to CASSRLNSPLHF.

The V call is TRBV28, the J call TRBJ1-2; D possibly corresponds to TRBD1 (6 bases). Germline values: CDR1 MDHEN, CDR2 SYDVKM. The CDR3 contains 14 residues. Trimming left V 3 bases short and J 3 bases short, with 11 bases between. CDR3 in amino acids: CASSLIQGDYGYTF. In DNA, the CDR3 is TGTGCCAGCAGTTTGATACAGGGTGACTATGGCTACACCTTC.